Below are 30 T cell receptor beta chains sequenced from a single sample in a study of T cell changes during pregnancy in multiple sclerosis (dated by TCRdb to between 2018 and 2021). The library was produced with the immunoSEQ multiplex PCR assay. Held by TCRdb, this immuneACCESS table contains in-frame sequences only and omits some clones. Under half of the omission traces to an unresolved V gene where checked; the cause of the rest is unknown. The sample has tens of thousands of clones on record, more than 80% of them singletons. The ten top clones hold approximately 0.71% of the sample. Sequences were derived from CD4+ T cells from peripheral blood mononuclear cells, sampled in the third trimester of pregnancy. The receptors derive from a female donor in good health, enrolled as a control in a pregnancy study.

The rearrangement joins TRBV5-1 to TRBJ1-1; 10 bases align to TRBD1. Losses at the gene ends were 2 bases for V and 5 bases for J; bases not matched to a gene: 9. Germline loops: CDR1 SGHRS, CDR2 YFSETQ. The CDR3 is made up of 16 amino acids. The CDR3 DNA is TGCGCCAGCAGCTTATCCGGGACAGGGGTTTGGACTGAAGCTTTCTTT. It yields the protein CASSLSGTGVWTEAFF.

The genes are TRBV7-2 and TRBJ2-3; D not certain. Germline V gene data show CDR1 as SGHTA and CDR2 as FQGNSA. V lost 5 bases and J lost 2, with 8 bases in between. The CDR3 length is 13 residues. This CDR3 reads CASSPPVTDTQYF. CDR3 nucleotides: TGTGCCAGCAGCCCCCCCGTCACAGATACGCAGTATTTT. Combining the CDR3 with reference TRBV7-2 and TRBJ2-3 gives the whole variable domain GAGVSQSPSNKVTEKGKDVELRCDPISGHTALYWYRQSLGQGLEFLIYFQGNSAPDKSGLPSDRFSAERTGGSVSTLTIQRTQQEDSAVYLCASSPPVTDTQYFGPGTRLTVL.

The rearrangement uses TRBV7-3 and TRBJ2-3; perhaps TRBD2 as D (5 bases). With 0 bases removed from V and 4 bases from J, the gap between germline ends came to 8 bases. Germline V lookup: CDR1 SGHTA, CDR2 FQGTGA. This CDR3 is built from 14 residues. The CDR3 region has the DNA TGTGCCAGCAGCTTAACCCGGGAATCAGATACGCAGTATTTT. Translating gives CASSLTRESDTQYF.

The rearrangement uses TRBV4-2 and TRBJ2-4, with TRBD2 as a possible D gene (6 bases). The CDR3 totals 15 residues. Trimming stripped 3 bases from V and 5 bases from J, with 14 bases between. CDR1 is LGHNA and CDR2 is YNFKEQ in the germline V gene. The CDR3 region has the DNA TGTGCCAGCAGCCACTCTATGGGGGGTCAAAACATTCAGTACTTC. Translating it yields CASSHSMGGQNIQYF.

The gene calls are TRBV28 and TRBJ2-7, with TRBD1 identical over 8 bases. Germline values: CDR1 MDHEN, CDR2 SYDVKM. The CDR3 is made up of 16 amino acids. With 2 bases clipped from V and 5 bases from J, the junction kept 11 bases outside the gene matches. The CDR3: CASSLTQGAIDHEQYF. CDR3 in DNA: TGTGCCAGCAGTTTAACCCAGGGGGCCATCGACCACGAGCAGTACTTC. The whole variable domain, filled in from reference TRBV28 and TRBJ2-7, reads DVKVTQSSRYLVKRTGEKVFLECVQDMDHENMFWYRQDPGLGLRLIYFSYDVKMKEKGDIPEGYSVSREKKERFSLILESASTNQTSMYLCASSLTQGAIDHEQYFGPGTRLTVT.

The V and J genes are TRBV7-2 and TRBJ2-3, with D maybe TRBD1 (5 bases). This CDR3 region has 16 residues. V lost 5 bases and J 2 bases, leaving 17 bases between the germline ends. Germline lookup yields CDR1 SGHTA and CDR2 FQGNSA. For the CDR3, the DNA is TGTGCCAGCAGCCTTAGTTTCAGGGTTTCCACAGATACGCAGTATTTT. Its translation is CASSLSFRVSTDTQYF.

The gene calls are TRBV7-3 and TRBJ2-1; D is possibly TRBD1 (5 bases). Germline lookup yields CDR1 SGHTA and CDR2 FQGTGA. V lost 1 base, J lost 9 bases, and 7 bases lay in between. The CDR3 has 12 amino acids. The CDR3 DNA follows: TGTGCCAGCAGCTTAAACAGGTTTGAGCAGTTCTTC. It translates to CASSLNRFEQFF. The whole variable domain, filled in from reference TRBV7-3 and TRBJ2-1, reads GAGVSQTPSNKVTEKGKYVELRCDPISGHTALYWYRQSLGQGPEFLIYFQGTGAADDSGLPNDRFFAVRPEGSVSTLKIQRTERGDSAVYLCASSLNRFEQFFGPGTRLTVL.

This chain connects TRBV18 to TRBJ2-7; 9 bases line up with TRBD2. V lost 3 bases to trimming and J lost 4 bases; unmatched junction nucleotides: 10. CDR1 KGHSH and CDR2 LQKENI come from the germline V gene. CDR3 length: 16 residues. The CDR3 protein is CASSPRGGGSAYEQYF. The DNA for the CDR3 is TGTGCCAGCTCACCGCGGGGGGGCGGGAGCGCGTACGAGCAGTACTTC.

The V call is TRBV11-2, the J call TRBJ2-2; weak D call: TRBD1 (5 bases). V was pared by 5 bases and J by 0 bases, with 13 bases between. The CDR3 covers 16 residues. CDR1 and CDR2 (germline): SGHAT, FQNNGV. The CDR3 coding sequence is TGTGCCAGCAGCCCCCTGGGGCGTACGAACACCGGGGAGCTGTTTTTT. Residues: CASSPLGRTNTGELFF.

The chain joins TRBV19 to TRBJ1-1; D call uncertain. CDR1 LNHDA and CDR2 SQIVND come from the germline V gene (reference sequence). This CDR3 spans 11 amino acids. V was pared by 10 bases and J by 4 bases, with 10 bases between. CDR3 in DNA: TGTGCCACTACGTTCGGCACTGAAGCTTTCTTT. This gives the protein CATTFGTEAFF.

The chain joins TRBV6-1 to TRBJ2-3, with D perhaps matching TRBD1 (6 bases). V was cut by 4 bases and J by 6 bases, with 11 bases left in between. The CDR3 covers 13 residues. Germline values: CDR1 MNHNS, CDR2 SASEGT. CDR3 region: CASSGYRVDTQYF. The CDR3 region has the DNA TGTGCCAGCAGTGGGTACAGGGTGGATACGCAGTATTTT.

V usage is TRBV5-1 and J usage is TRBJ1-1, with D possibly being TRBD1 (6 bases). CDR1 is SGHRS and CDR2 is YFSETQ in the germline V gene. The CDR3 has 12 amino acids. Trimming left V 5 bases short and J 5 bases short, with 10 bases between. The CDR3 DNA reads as TGCGCCAGCAGTCCCGGACAGACTGAAGCTTTCTTT. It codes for CASSPGQTEAFF.

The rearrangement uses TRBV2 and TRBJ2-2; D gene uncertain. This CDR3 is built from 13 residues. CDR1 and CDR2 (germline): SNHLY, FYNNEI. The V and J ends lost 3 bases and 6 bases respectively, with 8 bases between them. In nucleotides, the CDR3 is TGTGCCAGCAGTGAGGCTAGGCCCGGGGAGCTGTTTTTT. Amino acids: CASSEARPGELFF.

The chain's CDR3 is CAISDHSGGRDTQYF. In nucleotides, the CDR3 is TGTGCCATCAGTGATCATAGCGGGGGAAGAGATACGCAGTATTTT. The rearrangement joins TRBV10-3 to TRBJ2-3, with 9 bases identical to TRBD2. Germline V gives CDR1 ENHRY, CDR2 SYGVKD. This CDR3 contains 15 residues. The V and J ends lost 3 bases and 5 bases, in that order; junction bases with no gene match: 6.

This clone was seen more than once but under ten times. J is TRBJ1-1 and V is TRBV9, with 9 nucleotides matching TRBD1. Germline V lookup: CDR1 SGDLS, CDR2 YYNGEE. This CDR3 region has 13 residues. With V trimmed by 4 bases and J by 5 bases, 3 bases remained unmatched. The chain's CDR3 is CASSWTGDTEAFF. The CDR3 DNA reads TGTGCCAGCAGCTGGACAGGGGATACTGAAGCTTTCTTT.

CDR3 amino acids: CASDNIGVWRETHEQYF. Written as DNA, the CDR3 is TGTGCCAGCGACAATATTGGGGTTTGGCGGGAGACCCACGAGCAGTACTTC. This sequence joins TRBV28 and TRBJ2-7; TRBD2 matches 7 bases. The V and J ends lost 8 bases and 5 bases, in that order; junction bases with no gene match: 21. CDR3 length: 17 residues. Germline CDR1 is MDHEN and CDR2 is SYDVKM.

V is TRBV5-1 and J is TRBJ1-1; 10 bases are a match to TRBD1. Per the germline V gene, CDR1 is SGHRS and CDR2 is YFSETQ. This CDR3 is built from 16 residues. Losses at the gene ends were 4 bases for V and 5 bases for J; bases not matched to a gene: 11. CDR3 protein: CASSQRDRGIGTEAFF. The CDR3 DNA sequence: TGCGCCAGCAGCCAAAGGGACAGGGGAATCGGGACTGAAGCTTTCTTT.

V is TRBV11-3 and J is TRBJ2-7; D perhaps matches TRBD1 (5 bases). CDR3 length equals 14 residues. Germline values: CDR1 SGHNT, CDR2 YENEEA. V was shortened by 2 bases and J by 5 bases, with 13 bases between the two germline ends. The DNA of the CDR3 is TGTGCCAGCAGCTTAAATCAGGGCCGGGACGAGCAGTACTTC. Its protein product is CASSLNQGRDEQYF.

The CDR3 protein is CASSPSGTGVQKTSGGMQYF. DNA for the CDR3: TGCGCCAGCAGCCCGTCCGGGACAGGGGTCCAAAAAACTAGCGGAGGTATGCAGTATTTT. The chain couples TRBV5-1 to TRBJ2-3; 10 positions match TRBD1. Germline V lookup: CDR1 SGHRS, CDR2 YFSETQ. The CDR3 runs to 20 residues. V lost 4 bases to trimming and J lost 11 bases; unmatched junction nucleotides: 28.

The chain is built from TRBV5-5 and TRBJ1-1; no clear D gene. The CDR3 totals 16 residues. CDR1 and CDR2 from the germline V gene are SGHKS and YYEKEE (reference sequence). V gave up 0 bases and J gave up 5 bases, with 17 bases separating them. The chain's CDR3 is CASSLEETPPRTEAFF. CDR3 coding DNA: TGTGCCAGCAGCTTGGAGGAAACACCGCCTAGGACTGAAGCTTTCTTT. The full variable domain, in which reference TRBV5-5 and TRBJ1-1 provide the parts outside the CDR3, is DAGVTQSPTHLIKTRGQQVTLRCSPISGHKSVSWYQQVLGQGPQFIFQYYEKEERGRGNFPDRFSARQFPNYSSELNVNALLLGDSALYLCASSLEETPPRTEAFFGQGTRLTVV.

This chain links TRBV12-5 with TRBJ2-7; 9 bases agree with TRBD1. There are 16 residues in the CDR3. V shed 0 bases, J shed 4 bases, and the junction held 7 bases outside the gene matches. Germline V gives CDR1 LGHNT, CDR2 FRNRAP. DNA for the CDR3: TGTGCTAGTGGTTTGGTATCGGGACAGGGCTCATACGAGCAGTACTTC. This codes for CASGLVSGQGSYEQYF.

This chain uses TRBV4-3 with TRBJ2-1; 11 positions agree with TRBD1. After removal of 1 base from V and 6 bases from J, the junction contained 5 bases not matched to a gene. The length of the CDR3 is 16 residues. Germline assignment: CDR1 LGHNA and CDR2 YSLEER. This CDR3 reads CASSQASGTGGNEQFF. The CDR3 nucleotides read TGCGCCAGCAGCCAAGCGTCCGGGACAGGGGGCAATGAGCAGTTCTTC.

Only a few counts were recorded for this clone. The CDR3 protein is CASSPWGVPEAFF. The CDR3 DNA is TGTGCCAGCAGCCCCTGGGGGGTTCCTGAAGCTTTCTTT. The rearrangement uses TRBV7-8 and TRBJ1-1; maybe TRBD1 (5 bases). The CDR3 totals 13 residues. Trimming took off 5 bases at V and 6 bases at J, with 13 bases between the two ends. In germline, CDR1 is SGHVS, CDR2 FQNEAQ.

The CDR3 DNA reads TGTGCCAGCAGCCTCGAGACAGATACGCAGTATTTT. This sequence encodes CASSLETDTQYF. The V gene is TRBV7-9, the J gene TRBJ2-3; D remains unclear. CDR3 length: 12 residues. V was trimmed by 5 bases and J by 3 bases, leaving 6 bases between them. In germline, CDR1 is SEHNR, CDR2 FQNEAQ (reference sequence).

The CDR3, as DNA: TGTGCCAGCACCTCTGGTCGGGGCGCCGGGGGGTACGAGCAGTACTTC. Protein product: CASTSGRGAGGYEQYF. The chain links TRBV5-6 to TRBJ2-7; 7 bases align to TRBD2. Looked up from germline, CDR1 is SGHDT and CDR2 is YYEEEE. This CDR3 is 16 amino acids long. The ends lost 6 bases at V and 4 bases at J; junction bases unmatched: 16.

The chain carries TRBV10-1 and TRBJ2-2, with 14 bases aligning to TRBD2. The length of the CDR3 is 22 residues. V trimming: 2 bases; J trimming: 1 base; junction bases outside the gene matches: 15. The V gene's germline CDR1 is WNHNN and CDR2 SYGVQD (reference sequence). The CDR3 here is CASSEPLGLAGARIWNTGELFF. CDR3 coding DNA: TGCGCCAGCAGTGAGCCCCTGGGACTAGCGGGGGCGAGGATTTGGAACACCGGGGAGCTGTTTTTT.

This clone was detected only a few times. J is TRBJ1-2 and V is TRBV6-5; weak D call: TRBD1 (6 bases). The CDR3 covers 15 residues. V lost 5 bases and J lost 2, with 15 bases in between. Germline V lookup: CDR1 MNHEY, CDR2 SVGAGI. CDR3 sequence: CASSPHPQGNYGYTF. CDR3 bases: TGTGCCAGCAGTCCTCACCCACAGGGAAACTATGGCTACACCTTC.

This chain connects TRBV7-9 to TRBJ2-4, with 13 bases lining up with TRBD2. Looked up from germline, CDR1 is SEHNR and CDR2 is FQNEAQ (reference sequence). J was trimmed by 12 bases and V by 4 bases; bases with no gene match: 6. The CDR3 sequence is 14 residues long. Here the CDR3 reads CASSSAGTSGTQYF. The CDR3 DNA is TGTGCCAGCAGCTCGGCCGGGACTAGCGGGACTCAGTACTTC.

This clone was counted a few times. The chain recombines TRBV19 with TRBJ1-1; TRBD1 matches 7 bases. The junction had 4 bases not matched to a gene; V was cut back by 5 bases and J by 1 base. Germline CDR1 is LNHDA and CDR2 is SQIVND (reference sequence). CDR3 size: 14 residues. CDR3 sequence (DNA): TGTGCCAGTAGTGGACAGGAGCCGAACACTGAAGCTTTCTTT. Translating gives CASSGQEPNTEAFF.

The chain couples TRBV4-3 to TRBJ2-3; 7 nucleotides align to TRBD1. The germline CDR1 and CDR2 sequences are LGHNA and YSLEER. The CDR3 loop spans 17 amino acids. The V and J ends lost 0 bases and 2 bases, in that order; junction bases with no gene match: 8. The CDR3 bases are TGCGCCAGCAGCCAAGATCTTAGGGACAGCTTCACAGATACGCAGTATTTT. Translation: CASSQDLRDSFTDTQYF.